What follows is one TCR beta chain and its context. V was shortened by 5 bases and J by 0 bases, with 11 bases between the two germline ends. CDR3 length: 15 residues. Germline V gives CDR1 LNHDA, CDR2 SQIVND (reference sequence). Repertoires were generated with immunoSEQ multiplex PCR, while TCRdb's copy carries only in-frame clones and drops some. Among 150,000 to 180,000 clones listed, 94% were seen once. The data originate from a study of control samples from healthy donors and cancer patients. Sequenced input: blood. The chain has TRBV19 and TRBJ2-1; a weak D match, TRBD2 (6 bases). This TCR was sampled from a middle-aged man in good health. The CDR3 region has the DNA TGTGCCAGTAGTCCGGACGGGAGCTCCTACAATGAGCAGTTCTTC. Translation gives CASSPDGSSYNEQFF.